This T cell receptor (beta chain) emerged from a study of cytomegalovirus exposure and HLA in healthy donors (dated by TCRdb to between 2016 and 2019). General notes on the study: According to a later analysis, one platform produced both the 120 validation repertoires and the roughly 660 repertoires of the first cohort. The study was designed to test whether signatures of past pathogen exposure could be identified by cataloging public T cell receptors. In addition to the first cohort of several hundred subjects, a separate validation cohort of approximately 130 different subjects was used. The study combined high-throughput TCR immunosequencing, statistical association of individual TCRs with disease status, and machine learning to predict cytomegalovirus infection status.

The donors were included in the validation cohort of some 120 subjects, a group kept apart from the 666-subject first cohort. Remarks on this clone: Its antigen is currently not known. One base away there is no much larger clone; base qualities are not given.

Library preparation used the immunoSEQ multiplex PCR assay. The authors processed their data as follows. To diagnose cytomegalovirus status from the catalog of TCR beta chain sequences, a statistical classification framework was built. The table comes from immuneACCESS by way of TCRdb, which keeps in-frame sequences with V and J called. Part of the clones is missing from these tables; in studies checked, under half for an unresolved V gene and the rest for unknown reasons. The DNA gave D and trimming, while V, J and clone size come from that table. The sample table lists about 100,000 clones, 70% to 90% of them with a count of one. The ten largest clones take up 3% to 3.5% of the sample. The CDR3 sequence holds 15 residues, the cysteine and phenylalanine included. The retained sequence is limited to the CDR3, 45 bases, with the frame set at the first base. The germline V gene encodes CDR1 SGHVS and CDR2 FQNEAQ. Clipping removes 8 bases from V and 1 base from J, with 6 as the unmatched junction base count.

What the work shows at the level of the full study, not this receptor alone: A total of around 150 TCR beta chains were listed by the study as associated with cytomegalovirus. Most TCR sequences were observed very rarely across donors, whereas some public TCRs were present in many individuals. The validation cohort had no HLA typing available for a later analysis, so co-occurrence within that cohort was assessed over all 120 or so repertoires. The authors suggested that the approach could potentially be extended to other disease states and immunological phenotypes. A few of the identified cytomegalovirus-associated TCR beta chains were confirmed in vitro to be specific for cytomegalovirus antigens. In both the original and validation cohorts, the classifier was reported to diagnose cytomegalovirus status with high specificity and sensitivity. Subsequent analysis determined that TCRs grouped into clusters in the first cohort also showed a tendency toward co-occurrence across the roughly 110 validation repertoires, and 94% of cluster scores exceeded 0.

The sample consisted of PBMCs. This sequence originates from a woman aged 18 to 35 in good health and CMV-seronegative. Recombination joined TRBV7-8 with TRBJ2-2, with 8 bases in between that match TRBD1. The nucleotides are TGTGCCAGCCTCAGGGGGCGTTGGAACACCGGGGAGCTGTTTTTT. This gives the protein CASLRGRWNTGELFF.